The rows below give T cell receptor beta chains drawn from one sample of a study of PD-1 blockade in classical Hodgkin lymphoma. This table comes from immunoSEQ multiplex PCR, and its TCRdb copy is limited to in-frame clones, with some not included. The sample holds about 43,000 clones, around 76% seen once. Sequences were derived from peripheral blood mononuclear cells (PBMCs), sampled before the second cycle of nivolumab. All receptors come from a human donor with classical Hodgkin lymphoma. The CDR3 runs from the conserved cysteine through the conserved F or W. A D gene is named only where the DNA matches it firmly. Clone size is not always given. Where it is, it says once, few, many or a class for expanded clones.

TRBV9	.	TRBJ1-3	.	CASSGGAISGNTIYF	TGTGCCAGCAGCGGAGGGGCTATCTCTGGAAACACCATATATTTT
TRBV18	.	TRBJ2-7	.	CATHSSTTYEQYF	TGTGCCACCCACTCTTCGACAACCTACGAGCAGTACTTC
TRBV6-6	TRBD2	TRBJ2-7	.	CASNTAGYEQYF	TGTGCCAGCAATACAGCGGGGTACGAGCAGTACTTC
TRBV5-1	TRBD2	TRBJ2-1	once	CASSLRLASRSSYNEQFF	TGCGCCAGCAGCTTGCGACTAGCAAGCAGGAGTTCCTACAATGAGCAGTTCTTC
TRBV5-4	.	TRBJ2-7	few	CASSFDINEQYF	TGTGCCAGCAGCTTCGATATAAACGAGCAGTACTTC
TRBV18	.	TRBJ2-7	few	CASSPPASAAYEQYF	TGTGCCAGCTCACCACCGGCTTCGGCGGCGTACGAGCAGTACTTC
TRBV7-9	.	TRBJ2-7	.	CASSLQEYSYEQYF	TGTGCCAGCAGCTTACAGGAATACTCCTACGAGCAGTACTTC
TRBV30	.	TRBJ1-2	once	CAWSVGWGSLSYGYTF	TGTGCCTGGAGTGTAGGGTGGGGCAGTTTGAGCTATGGCTACACCTTC
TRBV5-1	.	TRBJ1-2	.	CASTPASGEGGYTF	TGCGCCAGCACCCCAGCTTCAGGGGAGGGTGGCTACACCTTC
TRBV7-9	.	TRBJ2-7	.	CASSLGPRGSSYEQYF	TGTGCCAGCAGCTTAGGTCCCCGGGGTAGCTCCTACGAGCAGTACTTC
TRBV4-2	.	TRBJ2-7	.	CASSQDGFVEAGYEQYF	TGTGCCAGCAGCCAAGATGGCTTTGTTGAGGCGGGCTACGAGCAGTACTTC
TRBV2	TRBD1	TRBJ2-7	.	CASRDPTGTGDYEQYF	TGTGCCAGCCGTGATCCCACCGGGACAGGGGACTACGAGCAGTACTTC
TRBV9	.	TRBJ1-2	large	CASSGRGGDYGYTF	TGTGCCAGCAGCGGACGAGGGGGGGACTATGGCTACACCTTC
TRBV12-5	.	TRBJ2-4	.	CASDHPDSLGSKNIQYF	TGTGCTAGTGACCACCCCGACTCCTTGGGGTCCAAAAACATTCAGTACTTC
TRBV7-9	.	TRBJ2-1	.	CASSLVWESSYEQFF	TGTGCCAGCAGCTTAGTGTGGGAGAGTTCTTATGAGCAGTTCTTC
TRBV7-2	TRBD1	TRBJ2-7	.	CASSKYRGYEQYF	TGTGCCAGCAGCAAATACAGGGGTTACGAGCAGTACTTC
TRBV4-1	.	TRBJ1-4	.	CASSQDRSGGAGEKLFF	TGCGCCAGCAGCCAAGATCGGTCCGGGGGCGCGGGTGAAAAACTGTTTTTT
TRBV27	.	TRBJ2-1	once	CASSGPKQGNEQFF	TGTGCCAGCAGTGGACCAAAACAGGGCAATGAGCAGTTCTTC
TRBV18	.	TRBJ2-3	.	CASSNDLQSTDTQYF	TGTGCCAGCTCAAATGACTTACAGAGCACAGATACGCAGTATTTT
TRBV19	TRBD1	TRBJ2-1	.	CASSIRVTGQLYNEQFF	TGTGCCAGTAGTATTAGGGTGACGGGACAGCTCTACAATGAGCAGTTCTTC
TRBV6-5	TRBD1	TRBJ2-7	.	CASSYWTGGEQYF	TGTGCCAGCAGTTACTGGACAGGGGGCGAGCAGTACTTC
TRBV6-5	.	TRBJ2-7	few	CASSYSRDSTYEQYF	TGTGCCAGCAGTTACTCGAGGGACTCCACCTACGAGCAGTACTTC
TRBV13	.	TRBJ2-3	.	CASSLEGGPDTQYF	TGTGCCAGCAGCTTGGAGGGAGGACCAGATACGCAGTATTTT
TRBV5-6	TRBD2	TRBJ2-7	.	CASSLLAGTSDEQYF	TGTGCCAGCAGCTTACTCGCCGGGACTAGCGACGAGCAGTACTTC
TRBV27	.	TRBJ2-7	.	CASSPTVVSEQYF	TGTGCCAGCAGTCCCACGGTCGTCAGCGAGCAGTACTTC
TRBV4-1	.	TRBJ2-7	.	CASSEIPDSTYEQYF	TGCGCCAGCAGCGAAATCCCGGACAGTACCTACGAGCAGTACTTC
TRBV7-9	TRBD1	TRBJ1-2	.	CASSLDRGLDYGYTF	TGTGCCAGCAGCTTAGACAGGGGGCTCGACTATGGCTACACCTTC
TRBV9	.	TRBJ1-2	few	CASSVGGAARNYGYTF	TGTGCCAGCAGCGTTGGGGGGGCGGCCCGAAACTATGGCTACACCTTC
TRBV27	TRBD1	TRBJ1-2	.	CASSLSWLGQGNYGYTF	TGTGCCAGCAGTTTATCCTGGCTGGGACAGGGGAACTATGGCTACACCTTC
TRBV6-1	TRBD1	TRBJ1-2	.	CASSELGDRAGGYTF	TGTGCCAGCAGTGAACTAGGGGACAGGGCTGGTGGCTACACCTTC
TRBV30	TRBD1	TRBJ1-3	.	CAWSQGQGARNTIYF	TGTGCCTGGAGTCAAGGACAGGGGGCAAGAAACACCATATATTTT
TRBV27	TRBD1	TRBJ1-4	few	CASQSGTAFNNEKLFF	TGTGCCAGCCAATCCGGGACAGCTTTCAATAATGAAAAACTGTTTTTT
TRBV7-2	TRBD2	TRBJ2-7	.	CASSSGVGTSGFYEQYF	TGTGCCAGCAGCTCCGGGGTGGGGACTAGCGGCTTCTACGAGCAGTACTTC
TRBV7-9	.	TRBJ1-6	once	CASSPEGMGSPLHF	TGTGCCAGCAGCCCCGAGGGGATGGGTTCACCCCTCCACTTT
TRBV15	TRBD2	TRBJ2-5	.	CATSREGEGETQYF	TGTGCCACCAGCAGAGAGGGGGAGGGAGAGACCCAGTACTTC
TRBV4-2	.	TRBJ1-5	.	CASSQEINSNQPQHF	TGTGCCAGCAGCCAAGAGATTAATAGCAATCAGCCCCAGCATTTT
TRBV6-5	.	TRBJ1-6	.	CASSYSGARNSPLHF	TGTGCCAGCAGTTATTCGGGGGCCAGGAATTCACCCCTCCACTTT
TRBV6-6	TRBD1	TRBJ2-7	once	CASSFGQESYEQYF	TGTGCCAGCAGTTTCGGACAGGAATCCTACGAGCAGTACTTC
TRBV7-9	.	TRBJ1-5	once	CASSLVGASQPQHF	TGTGCCAGCAGCTTAGTGGGGGCGTCGCAGCCCCAGCATTTT
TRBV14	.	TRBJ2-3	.	CASSQELILPGTDTQYF	TGTGCCAGCAGCCAAGAATTAATTCTCCCCGGCACAGATACGCAGTATTTT
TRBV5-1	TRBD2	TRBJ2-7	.	CASSSTGGVSYEQYF	TGCGCCAGCAGCTCAACTGGGGGGGTCTCCTACGAGCAGTACTTC
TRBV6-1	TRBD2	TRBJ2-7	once	CASSERTSGFTYEQYF	TGTGCCAGCAGTGAGCGGACTAGCGGGTTTACCTACGAGCAGTACTTC
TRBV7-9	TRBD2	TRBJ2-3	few	CASSSSGGTDTQYF	TGTGCCAGCAGCTCTAGCGGGGGTACAGATACGCAGTATTTT
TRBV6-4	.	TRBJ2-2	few	CASSDFSRAGELFF	TGTGCCAGCAGTGACTTCAGCAGGGCCGGGGAGCTGTTTTTT
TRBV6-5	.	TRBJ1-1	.	CASSSQRTTEAFF	TGTGCCAGCAGTTCCCAGCGGACCACTGAAGCTTTCTTT